The 23 T cell receptor beta chains below come from one sample, sequenced in a study of T-cell memory formation after mild COVID-19. TCRdb redid the calling of the 5' RACE reads with MiXCR, one entry per CDR3 protein. The sample comprises fewer than 140,000 distinct CDR3 sequences, 15% to 20% of which are singletons, and 28% rests with the top ten. Sequencing was performed on PBMCs or a T cell subset sorted from them (not recorded which). Receptors originate from an adult woman who had mild COVID-19 (a few samples of this study predate the infection). Cell type and time point are not known.

The chain couples TRBV21-1 to TRBJ1-5. TRBV21-1 is an annotated pseudogene. This CDR3 comprises 11 residues. For the CDR3, the DNA is TGTGCCAGCAGCAAGAGTCAGCCCCAGCATTTT. Its protein is CASSKSQPQHF.

This clonotype was observed a few times. The rearrangement joins TRBV7-9 to TRBJ2-7; D call uncertain. Looked up from germline, CDR1 is SEHNR and CDR2 is FQNEAQ (reference sequence). There are 14 residues in the CDR3. V lost 1 base, J lost 2 bases, and 9 bases lay in between. The CDR3 protein is CASSLGLVPYEQYF. In DNA, the CDR3 is TGTGCCAGCAGCTTAGGTCTAGTCCCCTACGAGCAGTACTTC.

V is TRBV7-9 and J is TRBJ2-2, with D maybe TRBD1 (6 bases). Trimming left V 5 bases short and J 4 bases short, with 17 bases between. The CDR3 has 16 amino acids. In germline, CDR1 is SEHNR, CDR2 FQNEAQ (reference sequence). The CDR3 DNA is TGTGCCAGCAGCCTCCGGGCAGGGGATTCCACCGGGGAGCTGTTTTTT. Its protein is CASSLRAGDSTGELFF.

This clonotype was counted a few times. V gene TRBV4-2 combines with J gene TRBJ1-1, with D possibly matching TRBD1 (6 bases). The CDR3 is made up of 14 amino acids. The V and J ends lost 0 bases and 11 bases respectively, with 16 bases between them. Looked up from germline, CDR1 is LGHNA and CDR2 is YNFKEQ. The CDR3 bases are TGTGCCAGCAGCCAAGAATGGGGGACACCTCAGGCTTTCTTT. Translation: CASSQEWGTPQAFF.

The CDR3 spells CASSKQQADNSPLHF. The CDR3 nucleotides are TGTGCCAGCAGCAAACAGCAGGCAGATAATTCACCCCTCCACTTT. The V and J genes are TRBV21-1 and TRBJ1-6. TRBV21-1 is flagged as a pseudogene. The CDR3 contains 15 residues.

The table lists this clonotype with a few counts. The J gene is TRBJ1-5, the V gene TRBV12-3 or TRBV12-4; TRBD1 matches 11 bases. V was clipped by 7 bases and J by 6 bases; unmatched bases: 8. The length of the CDR3 is 15 residues. The CDR3 sequence is CASNTGTGGFQPQHF. In DNA, the CDR3 is TGTGCCAGCAACACCGGGACAGGGGGGTTTCAGCCCCAGCATTTT.

This clonotype was seen a few times. One junction end disagrees with the germline gene, perhaps due to a read error. The chain is built from TRBV10-3 and TRBJ2-7; D gene ambiguous. In germline, CDR1 is ENHRY, CDR2 SYGVKD. This CDR3 contains 14 residues. The CDR3 DNA reads TGTGTCATCAGTGAGTCAGGCTACAGCTACGAGCAGTACTTC. Its translation is CVISESGYSYEQYF.

This clonotype was detected only a few times. V gene TRBV19 combines with J gene TRBJ1-2; TRBD1 is a possible D gene (5 bases). Germline lookup yields CDR1 LNHDA and CDR2 SQIVND (reference sequence). The CDR3 sequence is 12 residues long. V lost 7 bases and J 4 bases, leaving 10 bases between the germline ends. CDR3 in DNA: TGTGCCAGTAAGTCAGACAGCTATGGCTACACCTTC. Amino acid sequence: CASKSDSYGYTF.

In its sample, this clonotype was seen many times. The chain is built from TRBV24-1 and TRBJ2-1; 9 bases match TRBD1. V shed 6 bases, J shed 7 bases, and the junction held 6 bases outside the gene matches. The CDR3 consists of 14 residues. Germline V CDR1 and CDR2: KGHDR, SFDVKD. In DNA, the CDR3 is TGTGCCACCAGTACAGGGGGCATAGGGAATGAGCAGTTCTTC. It translates to CATSTGGIGNEQFF.

J is TRBJ1-2 and V is TRBV20-1; no reliable D call. This CDR3 is built from 10 residues. CDR1 and CDR2 from the germline V gene are DFQATT and SNEGSKA (reference sequence). Trimming took 5 bases from V and 6 from J, leaving 7 bases between them. This chain's CDR3 is CSAFIDGYTF. CDR3 sequence (DNA): TGCAGTGCTTTTATCGATGGCTACACCTTC.

The chain links TRBV19 to TRBJ2-3, with 7 bases fitting TRBD2. The CDR3 runs 15 residues. J gave up 7 bases and V 3 bases, and 10 bases lay outside the gene matches. Germline V lookup: CDR1 LNHDA, CDR2 SQIVND (reference sequence). The CDR3 region has the DNA TGTGCCAGTAGTATCTTTGCGGGAGATACACATACGCAGTATTTT. Translated, it gives CASSIFAGDTHTQYF.

The CDR3 DNA is TGTGCCAGCAGCCAAGACCCCCCCGGGCGAGCGGGGTCCTACAATGAGCAGTTCTTC. It is translated as CASSQDPPGRAGSYNEQFF. This rearrangement joins TRBV3-1 to TRBJ2-1, with TRBD2 matching over 7 bases. Per germline, CDR1 LGHDT and CDR2 YNNKEL (reference sequence). V lost 0 bases and J lost 1; bases outside the gene matches: 12. This CDR3 region has 19 residues.

In its sample, this clonotype was seen a few times. The chain joins TRBV27 to TRBJ1-2; no clear D. Germline V gives CDR1 MNHEY, CDR2 SMNVEV (reference sequence). This CDR3 has 14 amino acids. Trimming took off 6 bases at V and 0 bases at J, with 11 bases between the two ends. The CDR3 DNA reads TGTGCCAGCAGCCCCACAAACGCTAACTATGGCTACACCTTC. Protein product: CASSPTNANYGYTF.

The chain is built from TRBV29-1 and TRBJ2-1, with 11 positions matching TRBD2. J gave up 8 bases and V 2 bases, and 11 bases lay outside the gene matches. The CDR3 runs to 16 residues. The germline CDR1 and CDR2 sequences are SQVTM and ANQGSEA. The CDR3 coding sequence is TGCAGCGTTGAATCACCGGGACTAGCGGCTCTCGATGAGCAGTTCTTC. Protein product: CSVESPGLAALDEQFF.

This clonotype came up once. V usage is TRBV13 and J usage is TRBJ2-2; D may be TRBD1 (6 bases). V gave up 4 bases and J gave up 1 base, with 13 bases separating them. The germline gives CDR1 PRHDT, CDR2 FYEKMQ (reference sequence). The CDR3 has 16 amino acids. This chain's CDR3 is CASSSRGTWNTGELFF. DNA for the CDR3: TGTGCCAGCAGCTCTAGGGGGACATGGAACACCGGGGAGCTGTTTTTT.

This clonotype was picked up many times. The chain employs TRBV6-2 or TRBV6-3 and TRBJ2-7; the D gene is possibly TRBD1 (6 bases). There are 13 residues in the CDR3. Germline loops: CDR1 MNHEY, CDR2 SVGEGT. The ends were cut back, 5 bases at V and 1 base at J, with 9 bases in the middle. The CDR3 reads CASSTGLSYEQYF. The CDR3 DNA is TGTGCCAGCAGTACAGGGTTGTCCTACGAGCAGTACTTC.

The sample holds many counts of this clonotype. The V call is TRBV12-3 or TRBV12-4, the J call TRBJ2-3, with no clear D. The CDR3 sequence is 12 residues long. Trimming removed 1 base from V and 3 bases from J, with 2 bases in between. For the CDR3, the DNA is TGTGCCAGCAGTTTAGGGACAGATACGCAGTATTTT. It specifies CASSLGTDTQYF.

The V and J genes are TRBV27 and TRBJ2-3; tentatively, D is TRBD2 (5 bases). This CDR3 comprises 14 residues. Germline-derived CDR1 and CDR2 are MNHEY and SMNVEV (reference sequence). With 2 bases removed from V and 0 bases from J, the gap between germline ends came to 6 bases. In DNA form, the CDR3 reads TGTGCCAGCAGTTTACCGGGGAGCACAGATACGCAGTATTTT. This encodes CASSLPGSTDTQYF.

The chain employs TRBV7-3 and TRBJ2-3, with 12 bases aligning to TRBD2. Germline lookup yields CDR1 SGHTA and CDR2 FQGTGA. This CDR3 contains 16 residues. Trimming took 3 bases from V and 2 from J; bases not matched to a gene: 3. The DNA for the CDR3 is TGTGCCAGCAGCTTTCTAGCGGGGGGGACCACAGATACGCAGTATTTT. This encodes CASSFLAGGTTDTQYF.

This clonotype appeared a few times. The chain is built from TRBV20-1 and TRBJ1-1, with D uncertain. Germline CDR1 DFQATT, CDR2 SNEGSKA (reference sequence). V was cut by 0 bases and J by 10 bases, with 9 bases left in between. The CDR3 totals 11 residues. The CDR3 sequence: CSAREVPAAFF. The CDR3 DNA reads TGCAGTGCTAGAGAGGTTCCAGCAGCTTTCTTT.

This clonotype was recorded a few times. The V call is TRBV4-1, the J call TRBJ1-1, with D hard to call. V was clipped by 4 bases and J by 2 bases, with 11 bases between them. The CDR3 is 14 residues long. Per the germline V gene, CDR1 is MGHRA and CDR2 is YSYEKL. The CDR3 region is CASSPMVGNTEAFF. CDR3 DNA: TGCGCCAGCAGCCCCATGGTAGGTAACACTGAAGCTTTCTTT.

This chain connects TRBV29-1 to TRBJ1-2; D is unresolved. V was clipped by 3 bases and J by 6 bases, with 5 bases between them. The CDR3 extends over 10 amino acids. Germline CDR1 and CDR2: SQVTM and ANQGSEA. The chain's CDR3 is CSVEKDGYTF. The CDR3 DNA sequence: TGCAGCGTTGAGAAGGATGGCTACACCTTC. The variable domain in full, completed from reference TRBV29-1 and TRBJ1-2, reads SAVISQKPSRDICQRGTSLTIQCQVDSQVTMMFWYRQQPGQSLTLIATANQGSEATYESGFVIDKFPISRPNLTFSTLTVSNMSPEDSSIYLCSVEKDGYTFGSGTRLTVV.

A few counts support this clonotype. V is TRBV5-1 and J is TRBJ2-3; no clear D. Germline CDR1 SGHRS, CDR2 YFSETQ. Trimming removed 4 bases from V and 0 bases from J, with 18 bases in between. The CDR3 has 17 amino acids. In DNA form, the CDR3 reads TGCGCCAGCAGCCTCCTCCCTCAACCCTCTAGCACAGATACGCAGTATTTT. This gives the protein CASSLLPQPSSTDTQYF.